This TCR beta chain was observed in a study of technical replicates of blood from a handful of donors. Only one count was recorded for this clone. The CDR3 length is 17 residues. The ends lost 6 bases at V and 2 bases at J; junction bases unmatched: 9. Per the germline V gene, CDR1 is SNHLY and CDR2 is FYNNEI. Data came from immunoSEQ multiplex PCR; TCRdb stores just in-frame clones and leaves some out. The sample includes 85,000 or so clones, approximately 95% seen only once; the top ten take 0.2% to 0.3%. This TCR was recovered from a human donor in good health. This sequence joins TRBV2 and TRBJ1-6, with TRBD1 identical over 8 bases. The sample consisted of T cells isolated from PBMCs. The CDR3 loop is CASSRGQGDAYNSPLHF. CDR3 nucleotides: TGTGCCAGCAGCAGAGGACAGGGTGACGCCTATAATTCACCCCTCCACTTT.